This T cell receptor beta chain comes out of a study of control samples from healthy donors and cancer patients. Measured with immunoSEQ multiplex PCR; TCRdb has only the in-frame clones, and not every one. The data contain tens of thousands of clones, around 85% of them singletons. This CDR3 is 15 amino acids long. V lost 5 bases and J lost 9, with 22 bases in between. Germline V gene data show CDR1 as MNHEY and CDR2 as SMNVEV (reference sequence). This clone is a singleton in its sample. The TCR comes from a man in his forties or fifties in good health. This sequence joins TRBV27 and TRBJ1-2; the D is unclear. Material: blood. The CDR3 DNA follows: TGTGCCAGCAGTCCGGGTTGGCTAATAAAGGATAGCTACACCTTC. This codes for CASSPGWLIKDSYTF.